Shown below are 3 T cell receptor beta chains from a single sample sequenced in a study of vaccination effects on CD4 cells after COVID-19. These receptors lack a known antigen. Before any sequencing was done, the ViraFEST assay used viral peptide pools to expand antigen-specific CD4+ T cells. Investigators separated out CD4+ T cells once around 9 days of culture had passed. Subjects were given two BNT162b2 or mRNA-1273 vaccine doses. The assay was immunoSEQ multiplex PCR, and TCRdb's table has in-frame clones only and misses some. The sample consists of 30,000 to 40,000 clones, 55% to 75% of them appearing once. Source: CD4+ T cells from PBMCs cultured with HCoV-229E spike peptides, taken after COVID-19 vaccination. All receptors derive from a human donor who received a COVID-19 vaccine.

The rearrangement joins TRBV7-8 to TRBJ2-1, with TRBD1 as a possible D gene (5 bases). Trimming pared 5 bases from V and 4 bases from J, leaving 12 bases between. The CDR3 has 14 amino acids. CDR1 and CDR2 (germline): SGHVS, FQNEAQ. This CDR3 reads CASSHQTEYNEQFF. DNA for the CDR3: TGTGCCAGCAGCCATCAGACAGAATACAATGAGCAGTTCTTC.

This sequence joins TRBV12-3 or TRBV12-4 and TRBJ1-1; TRBD1 matches 7 bases. V dropped 5 bases and J dropped 4; count of bases not matched to a gene: 4. The CDR3 spans 13 residues. The CDR3 loop is CASSRWDSTEAFF. DNA of the CDR3: TGTGCCAGCAGTCGGTGGGACAGCACTGAAGCTTTCTTT.

The chain links TRBV7-9 to TRBJ1-5; tentative D call: TRBD1 (6 bases). The V and J ends lost 4 bases and 6 bases respectively, with 7 bases between them. CDR3 length equals 12 residues. The V gene's germline CDR1 is SEHNR and CDR2 FQNEAQ (reference sequence). The CDR3 DNA is TGTGCCAGCAGCTGGGGGGCTCAGCCCCAGCATTTT. Its translation is CASSWGAQPQHF.